One sample yielded the 22 T cell receptor beta chains listed below, sequenced in a study of Graves' ophthalmopathy and Graves' hyperthyroidism. Beta-chain TCR CDR3 regions were amplified from RNA transcripts. Amplification began with first-round RT-PCR using HTBI primers, then second-round multiplex PCR was performed. A single record per CDR3 protein comes from TCRdb applying MiXCR to the multiplex PCR reads. The table has about 550,000 distinct CDR3 sequences, just under 40% seen once. Sample: peripheral blood or thyroid tissue (not recorded which). The source of these receptors is an adult man with Graves' hyperthyroidism.

The chain couples TRBV7-2 to TRBJ1-4; D gene uncertain. The CDR3 spans 15 residues. V lost 5 bases and J lost 8, with 18 bases in between. Germline CDR1 is SGHTA and CDR2 is FQGNSA. CDR3 protein: CASSPCAGKEEKLFF. The CDR3 nucleotides are TGTGCCAGCAGCCCCTGTGCAGGAAAGGAGGAAAAACTGTTTTTT.

This clonotype was recorded at least ten times. The chain recombines TRBV5-1 with TRBJ1-3; D remains unclear. CDR3 length: 15 residues. Trimming took 0 bases from V and 3 from J, leaving 10 bases between them. Germline-derived CDR1 and CDR2 are SGHRS and YFSETQ. Here the CDR3 reads CASSLGGSGGNTIYF. In nucleotides, the CDR3 is TGCGCCAGCAGCTTGGGTGGAAGCGGTGGAAACACCATATATTTT.

A remark on this clonotype: A junction end diverges from the germline sequence, so it may reflect a read error. The V and J genes are TRBV7-9 and TRBJ2-7; 14 bases fit TRBD2. CDR3 length: 15 amino acids. CDR1 SEHNR and CDR2 FQNEAQ come from the germline V gene (reference sequence). The CDR3 nucleotides are TGTGCCGGCAGCGGAGGGACTAGCGGGAGCTACGAGCAATACTTC. Translated, it gives CAGSGGTSGSYEQYF. The variable domain in full, completed from reference TRBV7-9 and TRBJ2-7, reads DTGVSQNPRHKITKRGQNVTFRCDPISEHNRLYWYRQTLGQGPEFLTYFQNEAQLEKSRLLSDRFSAERPKGSFSTLEIQRTEQGDSAMYLCAGSGGTSGSYEQYFGPGTRLTVT.

The table lists this clonotype with many counts. The V and J genes are TRBV5-1 and TRBJ2-5; TRBD1 agrees at 7 bases. The germline V gene has CDR1 SGHRS and CDR2 YFSETQ. The CDR3 runs to 15 residues. V trimming: 4 bases; J trimming: 7 bases; junction bases outside the gene matches: 13. The CDR3 protein is CASSPSLDRAGTQYF. CDR3 sequence (DNA): TGCGCCAGCAGCCCATCCCTTGACAGGGCTGGGACCCAGTACTTC.

This clonotype was detected ten times or more. The chain carries TRBV20-1 and TRBJ1-5; 7 bases map to TRBD1. The junction had 10 bases not matched to a gene; V was cut back by 3 bases and J by 2 bases. CDR1 is DFQATT, CDR2 SNEGSKA, per germline (reference sequence). This CDR3 has 16 amino acids. The CDR3 region has the DNA TGCAGTGCTAGTTACGGAGGGGGCGGCGGCAATCAGCCCCAGCATTTT. Amino acid sequence: CSASYGGGGGNQPQHF.

This clonotype was counted at least ten times. This chain joins TRBV5-1 and TRBJ2-1; TRBD1 agrees at 7 bases. V lost 4 bases, J lost 10 bases, and 14 bases stayed unmatched. Per germline, CDR1 SGHRS and CDR2 YFSETQ. The CDR3 is made up of 15 amino acids. CDR3 loop: CASSAGGSLSREQFF. CDR3 DNA sequence: TGCGCCAGCAGCGCAGGGGGTTCCCTTTCTAGGGAGCAGTTCTTC.

The V and J genes are TRBV7-9 and TRBJ1-6, with D unresolved. Germline V gene sequence: CDR1 SEHNR, CDR2 FQNEAQ (reference sequence). The CDR3 consists of 14 residues. Trimming cost V 0 bases and J 7 bases, with 7 bases left between them. CDR3 in amino acids: CASSLAGENSPLHF. For the CDR3, the DNA is TGTGCCAGCAGCTTAGCGGGAGAGAATTCACCCCTCCACTTT.

The gene calls are TRBV20-1 and TRBJ2-5; D assignment may be TRBD1 or TRBD2 (5 bases each). The germline CDR1 and CDR2 sequences are DFQATT and SNEGSKA (reference sequence). This CDR3 has 17 residues. Trimming stripped 6 bases from V and 5 bases from J, with 28 bases between. CDR3 amino acids: CSAPSPGAGLYGETQYF. The CDR3 DNA is TGCAGTGCGCCGAGTCCCGGGGCAGGGCTCTACGGGGAGACCCAGTACTTC.

The chain couples TRBV6-5 to TRBJ1-3; the D is unclear. CDR3 size: 18 residues. With 5 bases removed from V and 0 bases from J, the gap between germline ends came to 20 bases. Germline assignment: CDR1 MNHEY and CDR2 SVGAGI. The CDR3 coding sequence is TGTGCCAGCAGTGAGAAGATAGAACGGGGAAACTCTGGAAACACCATATATTTT. Encoded protein: CASSEKIERGNSGNTIYF.

This chain uses TRBV6-9 with TRBJ1-1, with TRBD1 matching over 9 bases. V trimming: 7 bases; J trimming: 4 bases; junction bases outside the gene matches: 7. The CDR3 is made up of 14 amino acids. The germline V gene has CDR1 MNHGY and CDR2 SVAAGI. The chain's CDR3 is CASKWNRGPTEAFF. The CDR3 DNA is TGTGCCAGCAAATGGAACAGGGGGCCCACTGAAGCTTTCTTT.

The chain uses TRBV9 and TRBJ1-6; a weak D match, TRBD1 (5 bases). V was pared by 1 base and J by 5 bases, with 7 bases between. This CDR3 comprises 14 residues. The germline CDR1 and CDR2 sequences are SGDLS and YYNGEE. In DNA, the CDR3 is TGTGCCAGCAGCGTACAGGGAGATAATTCACCCCTCCACTTT. Translated, it gives CASSVQGDNSPLHF.

This clonotype occurred many times. This sequence joins TRBV12-3 or TRBV12-4 and TRBJ1-6; the D is unclear. Trimming took off 7 bases at V and 8 bases at J, with 15 bases between the two ends. The CDR3 has 14 amino acids. This CDR3 reads CASILAPLYSPLHF. Here the CDR3 DNA reads TGTGCCAGCATTCTCGCTCCCCTTTATTCACCCCTCCACTTT.

This clonotype was seen repeatedly, ten times or more. The chain carries TRBV20-1 and TRBJ1-4; 8 positions match TRBD1. The V gene's germline CDR1 is DFQATT and CDR2 SNEGSKA (reference sequence). The CDR3 consists of 14 residues. Trimming took 6 bases from V and 3 from J; bases not matched to a gene: 6. The CDR3 nucleotides read TGCAGTGCCACCTGGGGACAGGCTAATGAAAAACTGTTTTTT. Its protein product is CSATWGQANEKLFF.

This clonotype was seen ten or more times. The chain couples TRBV7-9 to TRBJ1-2; TRBD1 aligns across 12 bases. Germline CDR1 is SEHNR and CDR2 is FQNEAQ (reference sequence). The CDR3 totals 16 residues. The V gene end was trimmed by 5 bases and the J gene end by 5 bases; junction bases not matched to a gene: 9. CDR3 sequence reads: CASSPRDRGRGYGYTF. The CDR3 DNA is TGTGCCAGCAGCCCCAGGGACAGGGGGCGCGGTTATGGCTACACCTTC.

In the case of this clonotype: This likely comes from a read error, as the CDR3 has no conserved phenylalanine or tryptophan at its end. The DNA is left out, because the CDR3 cannot be placed on it with certainty; the CDR3 is given as TCRdb lists it. The chain carries TRBV20-1 and TRBJ2-5; the table names TRBD2, a call not compared with the DNA. The CDR3 spans 8 residues, counting both ends. Germline V gene lookup returns CDR1 DFQATT and CDR2 SNEGSKA (reference sequence). CDR3 amino acids: CSADTGTS.

The V gene is TRBV19, the J gene TRBJ2-2, with 7 bases lining up with TRBD2. Germline values: CDR1 LNHDA, CDR2 SQIVND (reference sequence). Trimming took 7 bases from V and 0 from J; bases not matched to a gene: 17. The length of the CDR3 is 19 residues. CDR3 sequence: CASIWGGAGKFANTGELFF. The CDR3 nucleotides are TGTGCCAGTATCTGGGGGGGAGCAGGGAAATTCGCGAACACCGGGGAGCTGTTTTTT.

This clonotype was seen at least ten times. The chain couples TRBV4-1 to TRBJ2-7, with a tentative D call TRBD1 (5 bases). Germline V gene lookup returns CDR1 MGHRA and CDR2 YSYEKL. This CDR3 has 15 amino acids. Trimming cost V 2 bases and J 1 base, with 12 bases left between them. CDR3 in amino acids: CASSQLETASYEQYF. The CDR3 DNA is TGCGCCAGCAGCCAACTCGAGACAGCATCCTACGAGCAGTACTTC.

This clonotype was counted a few times. This chain connects TRBV6-1 to TRBJ2-7; 7 bases agree with TRBD2. CDR3 size: 16 residues. The ends lost 8 bases at V and 3 bases at J; junction bases unmatched: 16. CDR1 is MNHNS, CDR2 SASEGT, per germline. The CDR3: CASQPTSWYVRYEQYF. The CDR3 DNA follows: TGTGCCAGCCAACCGACTAGCTGGTACGTGCGCTACGAGCAGTACTTC.

The V and J genes are TRBV15 and TRBJ2-3; D unclear. Germline assignment: CDR1 LNHNV and CDR2 YYDKDF (reference sequence). The CDR3 totals 15 residues. Trimming removed 0 bases at V and 2 bases at J, with 9 bases between. CDR3 bases: TGTGCCACCAGCAGAGAGAGGTTTCCCACAGATACGCAGTATTTT. Protein sequence: CATSRERFPTDTQYF.

This clonotype has more than one count but fewer than ten. The rearrangement joins TRBV25-1 to TRBJ2-7; D may be TRBD2 (5 bases). The CDR3 loop spans 15 amino acids. The V end was cut by 2 bases, the J end by 2 bases, with 13 bases between. Germline V gives CDR1 MGHDK, CDR2 SYGVNS. The CDR3 protein is CASSEGWESAYEQYF. The CDR3, as DNA: TGTGCCAGCAGTGAAGGCTGGGAGAGCGCCTACGAGCAGTACTTC.

As regards this clonotype: The CDR3 does not close with the conserved phenylalanine or tryptophan, likely indicating a read error. J is TRBJ1-1 and V is TRBV10-3; D not certain. Germline V CDR1 and CDR2: ENHRY, SYGVKD. V dropped 5 bases and J dropped 4 bases, with 11 bases sitting between them. The CDR3 has 13 amino acids. The CDR3 nucleotides are TGTGCCATCAGTCCTGACGTGGCCACTGAAGCTTTCTCT. Translated, it gives CAISPDVATEAFS.

This clonotype was seen many times. The chain couples TRBV9 to TRBJ2-5; 7 positions agree with TRBD2. V lost 4 bases and J lost 1; bases outside the gene matches: 13. Per germline, CDR1 SGDLS and CDR2 YYNGEE. CDR3 length equals 17 residues. As DNA, the CDR3 is TGTGCCAGCAGCTCCCCCAGCAGGGAGGGATTCCAAGAGACCCAGTACTTC. Translated: CASSSPSREGFQETQYF.